These 10 T cell receptor beta chains originate from one sample sequenced in a study of blood T cell repertoires in COVID-19. Libraries were prepared by immunoSEQ multiplex PCR; TCRdb keeps only in-frame clonotypes and omits some of them. Of under 50,000 clones in the sample, approximately 86% are singletons; the top ten hold 4.5% to 5.5%. Specimen: peripheral blood. Source of these receptors: a middle-aged man with active COVID-19.

The CDR3 DNA sequence: TGTGCCAGCAGTTTATTGCTCACTAACACTGAAGCTTTCTTT. It translates to CASSLLLTNTEAFF. V and J are TRBV28 and TRBJ1-1, with D unclear. The CDR3 contains 14 residues. Between the trimmed V and J ends, which lost 1 base and 2 bases, there was a span of 8 bases. The germline V gene has CDR1 MDHEN and CDR2 SYDVKM.

DNA for the CDR3: TGTGCCAGCAACGACCTGGCTAGCGGGAGTGATGAGCAGTTCTTC. Translation: CASNDLASGSDEQFF. The V and J genes are TRBV7-9 and TRBJ2-1; 10 nucleotides line up with TRBD2. There are 15 residues in the CDR3. From germline, CDR1 is SEHNR and CDR2 FQNEAQ (reference sequence). The trim removed 7 bases at V and 8 bases at J, leaving 11 bases unmatched.

V usage is TRBV15 and J usage is TRBJ2-1, with D maybe TRBD2 (6 bases). Trimming removed 0 bases from V and 9 bases from J, with 15 bases in between. CDR3 size: 15 residues. Looked up from germline, CDR1 is LNHNV and CDR2 is YYDKDF (reference sequence). The CDR3 is CATSRDLAGRREQFF. CDR3 nucleotides: TGTGCCACCAGCAGAGATTTGGCGGGACGACGTGAGCAGTTCTTC.

In regard to this clone: This same CDR3 is encoded by further DNA sequences in the sample. The chain is built from TRBV6-6 and TRBJ2-5; TRBD2 is a possible D gene (6 bases). Germline V gene sequence: CDR1 MNHNY, CDR2 SVGAGI (reference sequence). The CDR3 runs to 12 residues. Trimming left V 5 bases short and J 4 bases short, with 8 bases between. CDR3 sequence (DNA): TGTGCCAGCAGTCAGGGAGGAGAGACCCAGTACTTC. Protein product: CASSQGGETQYF.

V usage is TRBV2 and J usage is TRBJ2-7; D is perhaps TRBD1 (5 bases). CDR1 and CDR2 from the germline V gene are SNHLY and FYNNEI. V was cut by 4 bases and J by 12 bases, with 16 bases left in between. The CDR3 sequence is 12 residues long. CDR3 sequence (DNA): TGTGCCAGCAGTGCCACAATTGGGGCCGCGTACTTC. It is translated as CASSATIGAAYF.

This chain joins TRBV7-2 and TRBJ2-3; tentative D call: TRBD1 (5 bases). CDR3 size: 12 residues. V lost 5 bases and J lost 8, with 11 bases in between. CDR1 SGHTA and CDR2 FQGNSA come from the germline V gene. The CDR3 nucleotides are TGTGCCAGCAGCCCCAGGGAAGGTACGCAGTATTTT. Protein sequence: CASSPREGTQYF. Based on the CDR3 plus reference TRBV7-2 and TRBJ2-3, the full variable domain is GAGVSQSPSNKVTEKGKDVELRCDPISGHTALYWYRQSLGQGLEFLIYFQGNSAPDKSGLPSDRFSAERTGGSVSTLTIQRTQQEDSAVYLCASSPREGTQYFGPGTRLTVL.

J is TRBJ1-1 and V is TRBV27; D gene uncertain. The CDR3 sequence is 13 residues long. The V end lost 4 bases, the J end lost 4 bases, and 10 bases lay between the germline ends. Germline CDR1 reads MNHEY; CDR2 reads SMNVEV (reference sequence). The chain's CDR3 is CASSYTEGTEAFF. For the CDR3, the DNA is TGTGCCAGCAGTTATACAGAGGGCACTGAAGCTTTCTTT.

This chain joins TRBV19 and TRBJ2-7; TRBD1 is a possible D gene (6 bases). Per germline, CDR1 LNHDA and CDR2 SQIVND (reference sequence). Trimming left V 5 bases short and J 7 bases short, with 15 bases between. The CDR3 spans 13 residues. CDR3 region: CASSAGAPGEQYF. Written as DNA, the CDR3 is TGTGCCAGTAGTGCAGGGGCCCCTGGTGAGCAGTACTTC.

This clone occurred once. V is TRBV18 and J is TRBJ1-5, with D perhaps matching TRBD1 (5 bases). V lost 3 bases and J lost 0, with 15 bases in between. This CDR3 has 17 amino acids. Looked up from germline, CDR1 is KGHSH and CDR2 is LQKENI. The CDR3 protein is CASSPKAGGYSNQPQHF. The CDR3 bases are TGTGCCAGCTCACCTAAGGCCGGGGGATATAGCAATCAGCCCCAGCATTTT.

This chain connects TRBV18 to TRBJ2-5; TRBD1 might be the D (6 bases). With 2 bases removed from V and 2 bases from J, the gap between germline ends came to 6 bases. The CDR3 has 13 amino acids. Germline CDR1 is KGHSH and CDR2 is LQKENI. CDR3 region: CASSPRGQETQYF. As DNA, the CDR3 is TGTGCCAGCTCACCAAGGGGGCAAGAGACCCAGTACTTC.